The 4 T cell receptor beta chains given below trace back to one sample, sequenced in a study of T cells in Graves' hyperthyroidism and ophthalmopathy. Researchers amplified the TCR beta CDR3 regions from RNA transcripts. The HTBI primer set was used in a first-round RT-PCR of the TCR CDR3. TCRdb re-analysed the multiplex PCR reads in MiXCR, keeping a single row per CDR3 protein. This sample has some 270,000 distinct CDR3 sequences, with about 13% found just once. The sequencing sample was made of blood. All receptors come from a woman in her thirties or forties with Graves' hyperthyroidism.

This clonotype was seen ten or more times. Here the CDR3 DNA reads TGTGCCAGCAGCTTAGATGGGGGAACCGGGGAGCTGTTTTTT. Translating gives CASSLDGGTGELFF. V usage is TRBV11-2 and J usage is TRBJ2-2; D may match TRBD1 or TRBD2 (5 bases each). Trimming cost V 0 bases and J 5 bases, with 7 bases left between them. The germline CDR1 and CDR2 sequences are SGHAT and FQNNGV. There are 14 residues in the CDR3.

The sample holds a few counts of this clonotype. The V call is TRBV7-9, the J call TRBJ1-6; tentatively, D is TRBD1 (5 bases). The germline gives CDR1 SEHNR, CDR2 FQNEAQ (reference sequence). The germline V and J ends were trimmed by 5 bases and 8 bases, with 13 bases remaining between them. This CDR3 contains 14 residues. For the CDR3, the DNA is TGTGCCAGCAGCCCGACAGTGTCAGATTCACCCCTCCACTTT. Its protein product is CASSPTVSDSPLHF.

This clonotype has ten or more counts. This chain uses TRBV18 with TRBJ2-1; weak D call: TRBD1 (5 bases). Germline V gene lookup returns CDR1 KGHSH and CDR2 LQKENI. The CDR3 loop spans 12 amino acids. The ends were cut back, 5 bases at V and 7 bases at J, with 9 bases in the middle. The DNA for the CDR3 is TGTGCCAGCTCAAACCAGGGAAATGAGCAGTTCTTC. It codes for CASSNQGNEQFF.

This clonotype was found a few times. V gene TRBV6-2 or TRBV6-3 combines with J gene TRBJ2-1; tentatively, D is TRBD1 (5 bases). V dropped 7 bases and J dropped 9 bases, with 22 bases sitting between them. Germline-derived CDR1 and CDR2 are MNHEY and SVGEGT. The CDR3 length is 15 residues. CDR3 amino acids: CASKDGHPSLGEQFF. Written as DNA, the CDR3 is TGTGCCAGCAAGGACGGACACCCAAGCCTCGGTGAGCAGTTCTTC.